A single sample is the source of the 8 T cell receptor beta chains below, sequenced in a study of glioma-infiltrating T cells. Amplification of TCR alpha and beta CDR3 regions from RNA used iRepertoire nested multiplex PCR. One entry per CDR3 protein, called by TCRdb with MiXCR from the multiplex PCR reads. The sample gives under 150,000 distinct CDR3 sequences, about 25% of which show up once; 27% is in the top ten. The sequencing sample was made of glioma tissue, nonneoplastic brain tissue, or PBMCs (not recorded which). Source of these receptors: a human donor with low-grade glioma or glioblastoma, undergoing nonglioma brain surgery, or in good health (not recorded which).

This clonotype has ten or more counts. This rearrangement joins TRBV20-1 to TRBJ1-2; 7 nucleotides match TRBD1. This CDR3 region has 16 residues. V shed 1 base and J 2 bases; nucleotides not matched to a gene: 10. Germline CDR1 DFQATT, CDR2 SNEGSKA (reference sequence). CDR3 protein: CSARGFARGQNYGYTF. CDR3 bases: TGCAGTGCTAGAGGTTTTGCCCGGGGACAGAACTATGGCTACACCTTC.

This clonotype occurred a few times. This sequence joins TRBV14 and TRBJ1-1; D gene unclear. Germline V CDR1 and CDR2: SGHDN, FVKESK. The V end lost 5 bases, the J end lost 4 bases, and 14 bases lay between the germline ends. The CDR3 length is 14 residues. The CDR3 region has the DNA TGTGCCAGCAGCTCATGGTCCGGTTCCACTGAAGCTTTCTTT. Translated, it gives CASSSWSGSTEAFF.

About this clonotype itself: With a much larger clone just one base away, this may be a read error. The chain couples TRBV5-8 to TRBJ1-2, with D possibly being TRBD1 (5 bases). V was clipped by 4 bases and J by 0 bases, with 7 bases between them. CDR1 and CDR2 from the germline V gene are SGHTS and YDEGEE. The length of the CDR3 is 13 residues. The CDR3, as DNA: TGTGCCAGCAGCGTGACAGCTAACTATGGCTACACCTTC. This codes for CASSVTANYGYTF.

The chain joins TRBV14 to TRBJ1-4; 7 bases match TRBD1. This CDR3 region has 15 residues. The ends lost 7 bases at V and 0 bases at J; junction bases unmatched: 5. The germline V gene encodes CDR1 SGHDN and CDR2 FVKESK. The CDR3 DNA reads TGTGCCAGCACCCCAGGGGGAGCAACTAATGAAAAACTGTTTTTT. Translation gives CASTPGGATNEKLFF.

This clonotype was counted many times. The chain carries TRBV6-2 or TRBV6-3 and TRBJ1-1, with 11 positions matching TRBD1. The CDR3 is 15 residues long. The V gene end was trimmed by 2 bases and the J gene end by 5 bases; junction bases not matched to a gene: 4. Germline V gene lookup returns CDR1 MNHEY and CDR2 SVGEGT. CDR3 sequence (DNA): TGTGCCAGCAGTTACGGGACAGGGGGTAGGACTGAAGCTTTCTTT. As protein: CASSYGTGGRTEAFF.

The chain employs TRBV27 and TRBJ2-2; TRBD1 matches 9 bases. There are 18 residues in the CDR3. Germline CDR1 is MNHEY and CDR2 is SMNVEV (reference sequence). The junction had 16 bases not matched to a gene; V was cut back by 6 bases and J by 5 bases. For the CDR3, the DNA is TGTGCCAGCAGCCCCCTGGACAGGGGAGGTAGATGGACCGGGGAGCTGTTTTTT. This translates into CASSPLDRGGRWTGELFF.

The chain is built from TRBV3-1 and TRBJ2-1; 7 positions match TRBD2. CDR1 LGHDT and CDR2 YNNKEL come from the germline V gene (reference sequence). The CDR3 contains 13 residues. V lost 4 bases and J lost 7; bases outside the gene matches: 4. CDR3 nucleotides: TGTGCCAGCAGCCGGACGGGGGGAAATGAGCAGTTCTTC. Its protein is CASSRTGGNEQFF.

This clonotype was counted a single time. J is TRBJ1-3 and V is TRBV29-1; 12 bases map to TRBD1. J gave up 4 bases and V 7 bases, and 8 bases lay outside the gene matches. This CDR3 is 15 amino acids long. Germline V CDR1 and CDR2: SQVTM, ANQGSEA. The CDR3 reads CSAQGQGATGNTIYF. For the CDR3, the DNA is TGCAGCGCCCAGGGACAGGGGGCAACGGGAAACACCATATATTTT.